This TCR beta chain stems from a study of T cells expressing NK-cell markers. Across the study: The authors derived TCR beta repertoires from sorted CD3+CD56+NKG2C+, CD3+CD56+NKG2C- and CD3+CD56-NKG2C+ T cells.

For each CDR3 protein, TCRdb gives one entry from its re-call of the 5' RACE reads, without DNA. This sample lists 450,000 to 600,000 distinct CDR3 sequences; its ten largest clones have roughly 3.6%. CDR1 is SGHVS and CDR2 is FQNEAQ in the germline V gene. The CDR3 is 15 residues long. Input material: blood T cells: a sorted CD56 or NKG2C T cell subset, CD4+ or CD8+ T cells, or bulk PBMC T cells (not recorded which). The receptor was isolated from a man aged 18 to 30 in good health. This chain connects TRBV7-8 to TRBJ2-5; TCRdb designates TRBD1, a call that cannot be tested without DNA. This CDR3 reads CASSSETGWMRTQYF.